This TCR beta chain was identified in a study of blood T cell repertoires in COVID-19. Study background: In each case, the material was cDNA or gDNA derived from T cells, B-cell-depleted T cells, or PBMCs.

Clones were sequenced by immunoSEQ multiplex PCR, and TCRdb holds only the in-frame ones, with some missing. The table shows over 250,000 clones, with 90% occurring only once. The germline V gene has CDR1 MNHEY and CDR2 SVGAGI. Trimming cost V 6 bases and J 4 bases, with 18 bases left between them. This CDR3 is 15 amino acids long. The clonotype originates from a woman aged 50 to 65 with COVID-19, enrolled during active disease. Sample: peripheral blood. The J gene is TRBJ1-2, the V gene TRBV6-5, with a possible D match to TRBD1 (6 bases). The chain's CDR3 is CASSSDTGQIYGYTF. CDR3 nucleotides: TGTGCCAGCAGCTCCGACACCGGACAGATCTATGGCTACACCTTC.